The 15 T cell receptor beta chains below were found in one sample sequenced in a study of blood T cell repertoires in COVID-19. TCRdb keeps only in-frame clones here, not all; method: immunoSEQ multiplex PCR. The table lists more than 400,000 clones, approximately 85% of them singletons. Sequenced: peripheral blood. These receptors came from a human donor in a cohort sampled during active COVID-19.

The chain combines TRBV27 with TRBJ1-1; the match to TRBD1 covers 9 bases. The CDR3 has 14 amino acids. Germline V gives CDR1 MNHEY, CDR2 SMNVEV (reference sequence). The V segment lost 6 bases and the J segment 4 bases; nucleotides outside the gene matches: 6. CDR3 DNA: TGTGCCAGCAGGACACAGGGGGCAGTCACTGAAGCTTTCTTT. It specifies CASRTQGAVTEAFF.

The chain joins TRBV28 to TRBJ2-7, with TRBD1 identical over 8 bases. V lost 2 bases, J lost 9 bases, and 12 bases stayed unmatched. The germline V gene has CDR1 MDHEN and CDR2 SYDVKM. The CDR3 sequence is 15 residues long. CDR3 bases: TGTGCCAGCAGTTTAGGGTCCGGGACAGGCCCTCGGCAGTACTTC. Translation: CASSLGSGTGPRQYF. The complete variable domain, with remaining parts taken from reference TRBV28 and TRBJ2-7, reads DVKVTQSSRYLVKRTGEKVFLECVQDMDHENMFWYRQDPGLGLRLIYFSYDVKMKEKGDIPEGYSVSREKKERFSLILESASTNQTSMYLCASSLGSGTGPRQYFGPGTRLTVT.

The chain couples TRBV28 to TRBJ1-6; tentative D call: TRBD1 (6 bases). From germline, CDR1 is MDHEN and CDR2 SYDVKM. Trimming removed 6 bases at V and 7 bases at J, with 13 bases between. The CDR3 is 14 residues long. CDR3 nucleotides: TGTGCCAGCAGGGGGGCGGAGGTGAATTCACCCCTCCACTTT. Encoded protein: CASRGAEVNSPLHF.

V gene TRBV3-1 (or the pseudogene TRBV3-2) combines with J gene TRBJ1-2; the D gene is possibly TRBD1 (6 bases). V was clipped by 6 bases and J by 8 bases, with 19 bases between them. Germline V gene sequence: CDR1 LGHDT, CDR2 YNNKEL (reference sequence). This CDR3 region has 14 residues. The CDR3: CASSMGTDQGGYTF. CDR3 bases: TGTGCCAGCAGTATGGGGACGGATCAGGGGGGCTACACCTTC.

V gene TRBV28 combines with J gene TRBJ2-7, with TRBD2 identical over 8 bases. CDR3 length: 12 amino acids. Germline V gene data show CDR1 as MDHEN and CDR2 as SYDVKM. The junction had 4 bases not matched to a gene; V was cut back by 8 bases and J by 4 bases. This chain's CDR3 is CASERERYEQYF. The CDR3, as DNA: TGTGCCAGCGAGCGGGAGCGGTACGAGCAGTACTTC.

J is TRBJ1-4 and V is TRBV4-1; 9 bases are a match to TRBD1. Germline V CDR1 and CDR2: MGHRA, YSYEKL. The CDR3 contains 15 residues. Losses at the gene ends were 2 bases for V and 8 bases for J; bases not matched to a gene: 6. The CDR3 loop reads CASSQRTGVGEKLFF. The CDR3 region has the DNA TGCGCCAGCAGCCAAAGGACAGGGGTAGGCGAAAAACTGTTTTTT.

The gene calls are TRBV24-1 and TRBJ2-1, with D tentatively TRBD2 (5 bases). Germline V lookup: CDR1 KGHDR, CDR2 SFDVKD. The ends were cut back, 4 bases at V and 13 bases at J, with 13 bases in the middle. CDR3 length equals 12 residues. The CDR3 sequence is CATSDYGERQFF. CDR3 bases: TGTGCCACCAGTGACTATGGGGAGAGACAGTTCTTC.

The chain uses TRBV12-3 or TRBV12-4 and TRBJ1-1; D is ambiguous. The CDR3 extends over 13 amino acids. Trimming left V 3 bases short and J 1 base short, with 6 bases between. The CDR3 here is CASSFVRNTEAFF. The CDR3, as DNA: TGTGCCAGCAGTTTTGTCAGGAACACTGAAGCTTTCTTT.

The count of this clone is one. This chain uses TRBV18 with TRBJ1-3; tentative D call: TRBD1 (5 bases). The V gene lost 0 bases and the J gene lost 1 base, with 10 bases spanning the gap. The CDR3 has 16 amino acids. Germline V gene data show CDR1 as KGHSH and CDR2 as LQKENI. The CDR3 reads CASSPPLRGSGNTIYF. DNA for the CDR3: TGTGCCAGCTCACCACCATTAAGGGGATCTGGAAACACCATATATTTT.

The rearrangement links TRBV30 to TRBJ1-6; 10 positions match TRBD1. Germline lookup yields CDR1 GTSNPN and CDR2 SVGIG (reference sequence). The CDR3 consists of 14 residues. The V and J ends lost 3 bases and 10 bases, in that order; junction bases with no gene match: 6. DNA of the CDR3: TGTGCCTGGAGCTCGACAGGGGGCCAATCACCCCTCCACTTT. Its protein product is CAWSSTGGQSPLHF.

The gene calls are TRBV19 and TRBJ2-7, with D possibly TRBD2 on 6 matching bases. Germline V gene data show CDR1 as LNHDA and CDR2 as SQIVND (reference sequence). The CDR3 sequence is 14 residues long. The V and J ends lost 7 bases and 7 bases respectively, with 20 bases between them. The CDR3 spells CASMTQTHRGEQYF. The DNA of the CDR3 is TGTGCCAGTATGACCCAGACTCATCGGGGGGAGCAGTACTTC.

The V and J genes are TRBV11-3 and TRBJ2-1; 7 bases fit TRBD2. The length of the CDR3 is 15 residues. The V and J ends lost 3 bases and 8 bases, in that order; junction bases with no gene match: 10. Looked up from germline, CDR1 is SGHNT and CDR2 is YENEEA. In nucleotides, the CDR3 is TGTGCCAGCAGCTTCGGGAGGTTCGGGGACGATGAGCAGTTCTTC. Protein sequence: CASSFGRFGDDEQFF.

In its sample, this clone was seen once. The chain has TRBV5-1 and TRBJ2-1; possible D gene TRBD1, 6 bases. Trimming stripped 5 bases from V and 3 bases from J, with 9 bases between. The CDR3 has 13 amino acids. Germline CDR1 is SGHRS and CDR2 is YFSETQ. CDR3 sequence (DNA): TGCGCCAGCAGAGAGGACAGCTACAATGAGCAGTTCTTC. It translates to CASREDSYNEQFF.

This chain connects TRBV5-1 to TRBJ2-2; TRBD1 agrees at 7 bases. The V gene's germline CDR1 is SGHRS and CDR2 YFSETQ. V lost 8 bases to trimming and J lost 0 bases; unmatched junction nucleotides: 10. The CDR3 is made up of 16 amino acids. CDR3 nucleotide sequence: TGCGCCAGTAGATTAAAGACAGGGTCGAACACCGGGGAGCTGTTTTTT. Protein sequence: CASRLKTGSNTGELFF.

The chain employs TRBV3-1 (or the pseudogene TRBV3-2) and TRBJ1-6, with D unresolved. CDR1 is LGHDT and CDR2 is YNNKEL in the germline V gene (reference sequence). V lost 8 bases to trimming and J lost 0 bases, with 8 bases between them. This CDR3 has 14 amino acids. The CDR3 is CASSPSSYNSPLHF. DNA of the CDR3: TGTGCCAGCTCACCGAGCTCCTATAATTCACCCCTCCACTTT.